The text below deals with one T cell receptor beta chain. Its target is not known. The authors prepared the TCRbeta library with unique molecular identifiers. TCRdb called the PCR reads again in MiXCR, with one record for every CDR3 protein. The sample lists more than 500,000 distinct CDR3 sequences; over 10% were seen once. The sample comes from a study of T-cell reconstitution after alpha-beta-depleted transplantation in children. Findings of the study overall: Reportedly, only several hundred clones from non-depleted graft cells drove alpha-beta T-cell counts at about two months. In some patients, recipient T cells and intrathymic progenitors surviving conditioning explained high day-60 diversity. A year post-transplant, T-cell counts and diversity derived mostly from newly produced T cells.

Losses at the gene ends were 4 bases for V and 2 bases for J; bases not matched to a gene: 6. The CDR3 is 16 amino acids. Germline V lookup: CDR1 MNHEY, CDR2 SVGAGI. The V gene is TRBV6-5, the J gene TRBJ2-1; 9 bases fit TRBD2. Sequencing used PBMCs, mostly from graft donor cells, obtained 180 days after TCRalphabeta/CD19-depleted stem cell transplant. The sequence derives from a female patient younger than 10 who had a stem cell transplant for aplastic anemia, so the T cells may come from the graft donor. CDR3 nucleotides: TGTGCCAGCAGTTGGAGAGGACTAGCGACCTACAATGAGCAGTTCTTC. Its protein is CASSWRGLATYNEQFF.